Below, one T cell receptor beta chain is given with its context. This sample is part of a study of blood T cell repertoires in COVID-19. J gave up 5 bases and V 6 bases, and 7 bases lay outside the gene matches. This CDR3 has 15 residues. The V gene's germline CDR1 is LNHDA and CDR2 SQIVND (reference sequence). As originally analysed: Quantification of nucleated cells was approximated via reference gene primer amplification. The data were produced by immunoSEQ multiplex PCR, yet TCRdb's version contains in-frame clones alone and is incomplete. V and J calls and clone size are as listed in that table; D and trimming were resolved from the DNA. Of approximately 74,000 clones listed, 75% to 95% are singletons.

The chain has TRBV19 and TRBJ1-4, with 9 bases lining up with TRBD1. Sequencing was carried out using peripheral blood. The TCR originated in a woman aged 55-69 years with active COVID-19. The CDR3 loop is CASRASGTGNEKLFF. The CDR3 DNA reads as TGTGCCAGTAGAGCGTCCGGGACAGGGAATGAAAAACTGTTTTTT.